This TCR beta chain was observed in a study of T-cell memory formation after mild COVID-19. Unmatched junction bases numbered 7, after V lost 5 bases and J lost 7 bases. Germline CDR1 reads SEHNR; CDR2 reads FQNEAQ (reference sequence). CDR3 length: 14 residues. This clonotype was seen only a few times. TCRdb redid the calling of the 5' RACE reads with MiXCR, one entry per CDR3 protein. The table includes 110,000 to 150,000 distinct CDR3 sequences, more than 13% detected once. The sample consisted of PBMCs or a T cell subset sorted from them (not recorded which). The chain employs TRBV7-9 and TRBJ2-5; TRBD2 matches 10 bases. The TCR comes from an adult woman who had mild COVID-19 (a few samples of this study predate the infection). Cell type and time point are not known. Here the CDR3 DNA reads TGTGCCAGCAGCCAACCGTGGACTAGCGGGACCCAGTACTTC. Its translation is CASSQPWTSGTQYF.